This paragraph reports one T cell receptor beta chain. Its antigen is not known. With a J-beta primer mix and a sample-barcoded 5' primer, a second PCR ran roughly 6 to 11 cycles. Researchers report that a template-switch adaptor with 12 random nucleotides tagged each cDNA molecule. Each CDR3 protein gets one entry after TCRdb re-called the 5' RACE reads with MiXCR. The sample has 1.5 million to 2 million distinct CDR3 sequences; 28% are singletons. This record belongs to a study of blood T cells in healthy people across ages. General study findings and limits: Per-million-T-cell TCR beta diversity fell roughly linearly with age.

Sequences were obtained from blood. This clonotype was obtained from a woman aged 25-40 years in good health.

CDR3 sequence reads: CASSADGSSYNEQFF. In DNA form, the CDR3 reads TGTGCCAGCAGCGCCGACGGGAGCTCCTACAATGAGCAGTTCTTC. The J gene is TRBJ2-1, the V gene TRBV7-6, with D possibly matching TRBD2 (6 bases). Germline assignment: CDR1 SGHVS and CDR2 FNYEAQ. V shed 5 bases and J shed 0 bases, with 11 bases lying between them. The CDR3 is made up of 15 amino acids.